The clone carrying this T cell receptor beta chain came up a few times. TCRdb reanalysed the 5' RACE reads using MiXCR and keeps one entry per CDR3 protein. This table holds 250,000 to 300,000 distinct CDR3 sequences, 15% to 25% found once. Germline CDR1 reads SGHAT; CDR2 reads FQNNGV. The CDR3 consists of 14 residues. Unmatched junction bases numbered 4, after V lost 2 bases and J lost 6 bases. The record originates from a study of CD8 T cells in ankylosing spondylitis. Source material: blood, either unsorted or a sorted T cell fraction (not recorded which). The rearrangement uses TRBV11-2 and TRBJ2-7; 10 bases line up with TRBD1. This receptor was taken from a male donor with ankylosing spondylitis or in good health (not recorded which). The CDR3 bases are TGTGCCAGCAGCTTAACGGGACAGGGGACCGAGCAGTACGTC. This encodes CASSLTGQGTEQYV.